Listed below are T cell receptor beta chains from one sample, sequenced in a study of blood T cells in healthy people across ages. TCRdb used MiXCR to reprocess the 5' RACE reads, holding one entry per CDR3 protein. The sample contains roughly 800,000 distinct CDR3 sequences, about 34% of which appear only once. Sample: blood. Every receptor here comes from a man in his late teens or twenties in good health. Each CDR3 is given with its conserved first and last residue. Clone size is shown for a subset of rows, as once, few, many or a class of expanded clone.

v_gene	abundance	j_gene	CDR3aa
TRBV12-3/TRBV12-4	NA	NA	CASRGQGEGYEQYF
TRBV7-9	NA	TRBJ1-1	CASSLVSVSEAFF
TRBV27	NA	TRBJ1-1	CASSFLQGEAFF
TRBV12-3/TRBV12-4	few	TRBJ1-1	CASSSTGGVGTEAFF
TRBV4-3	once	TRBJ1-5	CASSQDRGRGDQPQHF
TRBV21-1	once	TRBJ1-2	CVHNLAGKSNGYTF
TRBV20-1	few	TRBJ2-1	CSARDLHGRADVDEQFF
TRBV7-2	few	TRBJ1-6	CASSSGTYSSYNSPLHF
TRBV10-3	NA	TRBJ1-2	CAISDRSGTEYGYTF
TRBV14	NA	TRBJ2-7	CASSPAGLSSYEQYF
TRBV7-3	few	TRBJ2-2	CASSLRRWDTNTGELFF
TRBV7-3	NA	TRBJ2-1	CASSLTQGKFDEQFF
TRBV29-1	few	TRBJ2-5	CSVEVRGRVYNEQYF
TRBV20-1	once	TRBJ2-5	CSARESSGGYNEQYF
TRBV4-3	few	TRBJ2-1	CASSLMRGGGRYNEQFF
TRBV29-1	many	TRBJ2-3	CSVEAGRFTDTQYF
TRBV7-2	NA	TRBJ1-5	CAGSYRRGPEQPQHF
TRBV7-2	NA	TRBJ1-3	CASSLGASSGNTIYF
TRBV4-2	NA	NA	CASSHSQGDEQYF
TRBV29-1	NA	TRBJ1-6	CSVKGGVHSPLHF
TRBV27	NA	TRBJ2-7	CASSPQDRGTYEQYF
TRBV12-3/TRBV12-4	NA	TRBJ2-2	CASSLRRTGPTGELFF
TRBV6-4	NA	TRBJ2-1	CASSSSSGGPYNEQFF
TRBV12-3/TRBV12-4	many	TRBJ2-7	CASSFLDRPNYEQYF
TRBV6-5	NA	TRBJ2-3	CASSYTPQRGGKYF
TRBV4-1	few	TRBJ1-6	CASSQDTGQFNSPLHF
TRBV20-1	many	TRBJ2-3	CSADQRGRFRYF
TRBV25-1	many	TRBJ2-3	CASSVQNTQYF
TRBV10-3	few	TRBJ2-2	CAISPQITGNTGELFF
TRBV20-1	NA	TRBJ2-7	CSGKGKRSYEQYF
TRBV20-1	many	TRBJ2-5	CSARGSGVGTRTQYF
TRBV7-9	NA	TRBJ2-1	CASSSVQGSSSYNEQFF
TRBV4-1	NA	TRBJ1-3	CASSPTAGAPGNTIYF
TRBV13	few	TRBJ2-2	CASSFTEGAGTGELFF
TRBV4-3	NA	TRBJ1-2	CASGQDGGRYPYGYTF
TRBV4-3	few	TRBJ2-3	CASSQEMRRGTDTQYF
TRBV3-1	once	TRBJ2-3	CASSPLTGGPADTQYF
TRBV20-1	NA	TRBJ1-1	CSARPGQMNTEAFF
TRBV12-3/TRBV12-4	NA	TRBJ1-3	CGTQNPGNTIYF
TRBV12-3/TRBV12-4	NA	TRBJ1-3	CAGSMGGRGYGNTIYF
TRBV28	once	TRBJ1-2	CASSPGAGHNYGYTF
TRBV20-1	NA	TRBJ2-7	CSAGTGRTYEQYF
TRBV7-8	NA	TRBJ2-1	CASSFVAGGLNEQFF
TRBV5-1	NA	TRBJ2-1	CTSNEGSNNEQFF